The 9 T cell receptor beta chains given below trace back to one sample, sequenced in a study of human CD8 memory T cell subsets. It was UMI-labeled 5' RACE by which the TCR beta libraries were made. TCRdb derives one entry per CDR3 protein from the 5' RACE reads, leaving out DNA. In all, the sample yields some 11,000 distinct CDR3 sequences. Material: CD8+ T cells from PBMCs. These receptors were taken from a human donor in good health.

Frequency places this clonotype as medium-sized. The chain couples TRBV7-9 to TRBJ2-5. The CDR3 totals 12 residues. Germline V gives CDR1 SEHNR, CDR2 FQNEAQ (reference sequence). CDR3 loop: CASSGGLETQYF.

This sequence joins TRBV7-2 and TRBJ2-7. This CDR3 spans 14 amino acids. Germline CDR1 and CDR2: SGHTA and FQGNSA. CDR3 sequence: CASSFEREVYEQYF.

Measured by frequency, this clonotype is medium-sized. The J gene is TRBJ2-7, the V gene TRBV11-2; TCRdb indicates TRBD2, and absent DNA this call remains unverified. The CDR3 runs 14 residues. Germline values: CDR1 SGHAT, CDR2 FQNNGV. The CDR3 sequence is CASSLGGGIREQYF.

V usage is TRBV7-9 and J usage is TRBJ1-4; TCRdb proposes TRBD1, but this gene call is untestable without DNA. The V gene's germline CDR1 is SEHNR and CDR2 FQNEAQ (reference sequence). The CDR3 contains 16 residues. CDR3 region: CASSHLGAGENEKLFF.

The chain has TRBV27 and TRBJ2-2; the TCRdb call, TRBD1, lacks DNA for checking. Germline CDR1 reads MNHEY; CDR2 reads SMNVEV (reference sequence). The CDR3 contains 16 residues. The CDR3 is CASSPYRAAGTGELFF.

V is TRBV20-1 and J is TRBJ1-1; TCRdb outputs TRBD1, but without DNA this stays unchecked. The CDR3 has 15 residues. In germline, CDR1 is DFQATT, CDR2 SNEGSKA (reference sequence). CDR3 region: CSARDLQGGYTEAFF.

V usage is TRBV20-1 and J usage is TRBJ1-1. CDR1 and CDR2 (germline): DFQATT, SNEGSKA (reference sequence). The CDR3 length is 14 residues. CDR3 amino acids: CSARDSRMNTEAFF.

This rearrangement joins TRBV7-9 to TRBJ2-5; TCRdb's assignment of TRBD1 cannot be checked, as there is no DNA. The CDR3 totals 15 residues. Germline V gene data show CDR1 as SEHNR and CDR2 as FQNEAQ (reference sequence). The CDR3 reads CASSLRDREGETQYF.

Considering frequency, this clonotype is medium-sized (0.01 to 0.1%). The CDR3 sequence: CASSRDSSYEQYF. The chain couples TRBV28 to TRBJ2-7; the TCRdb D gene call, TRBD1, has no DNA to confirm it. Germline V gene lookup returns CDR1 MDHEN and CDR2 SYDVKM. The CDR3 covers 13 residues.